This TCR beta chain was identified in a study of T cell clonality in common variable immunodeficiency. Whole-study results and caveats: Authors noted CVID clonality's cause needs subpopulation repertoire sequencing. In common variable immunodeficiency, TCR beta chains reportedly carried fewer deletions and N-nucleotide insertions. Compared with controls, CVID subjects had fewer shared TCRbeta clones. CVID subjects had higher TCRbeta clonality than healthy controls, most marked in about a third.

The repertoire was sequenced with immunoSEQ multiplex PCR; TCRdb's copy has only in-frame clones and lacks some. The sample lists approximately 30,000 clones, none appearing once, the ten largest making up more than 3%. Germline V CDR1 and CDR2: SGHRS, YFSETQ. V shed 3 bases and J 6 bases; nucleotides not matched to a gene: 11. CDR3 length: 16 amino acids. This clone was observed many times. Its antigen is undetermined. The CDR3 extends 3 residues past the end of the read, so its final part is completed from the germline J gene. The sequenced material came from peripheral blood mononuclear cells. The chain carries TRBV5-1 and TRBJ2-1, with TRBD2 matching 8 bases. The source of this sequence is a person aged 18-70 years in good health. The CDR3 loop is CASSSTGGPFGNEQFF. The CDR3 bases that were read are TGCGCCAGCAGCTCCACGGGGGGGCCATTTGGCAATGAG.